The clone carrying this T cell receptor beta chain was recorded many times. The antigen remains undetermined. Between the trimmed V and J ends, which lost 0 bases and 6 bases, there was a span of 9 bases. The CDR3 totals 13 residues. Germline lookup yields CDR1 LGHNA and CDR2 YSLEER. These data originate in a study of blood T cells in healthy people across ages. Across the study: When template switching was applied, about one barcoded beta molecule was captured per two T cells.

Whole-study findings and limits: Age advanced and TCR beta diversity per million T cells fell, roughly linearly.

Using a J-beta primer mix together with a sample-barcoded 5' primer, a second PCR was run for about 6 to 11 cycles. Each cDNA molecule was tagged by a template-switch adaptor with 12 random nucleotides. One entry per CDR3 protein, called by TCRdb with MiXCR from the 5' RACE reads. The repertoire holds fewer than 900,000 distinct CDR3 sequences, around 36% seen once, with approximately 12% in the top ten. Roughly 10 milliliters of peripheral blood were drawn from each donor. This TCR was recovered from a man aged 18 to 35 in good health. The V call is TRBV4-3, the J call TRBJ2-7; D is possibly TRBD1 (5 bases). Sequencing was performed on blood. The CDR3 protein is CASSQDPGIEQYF. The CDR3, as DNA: TGCGCCAGCAGCCAAGATCCAGGGATCGAGCAGTACTTC.